These 7 T cell receptor beta chains came from one sample sequenced in a study of control samples from healthy donors and cancer patients. Libraries were prepared by immunoSEQ multiplex PCR; TCRdb keeps only in-frame clonotypes and omits some of them. Altogether tens of thousands of clones are present, roughly 93% being singletons, with the ten largest covering roughly 1.3%. Sequences were obtained from PBMCs. The receptors were sampled from a woman between 40 and 50 years old with lung cancer.

This chain connects TRBV19 to TRBJ1-1; D ambiguous. Germline CDR1 and CDR2: LNHDA and SQIVND (reference sequence). Trimming removed 2 bases from V and 1 base from J, with 8 bases in between. This CDR3 is 14 amino acids long. DNA of the CDR3: TGTGCCAGTAGTATACTGGGGAAGAACACTGAAGCTTTCTTT. Its translation is CASSILGKNTEAFF. Full variable domain (outside the CDR3, taken from reference TRBV19 and TRBJ1-1): DGGITQSPKYLFRKEGQNVTLSCEQNLNHDAMYWYRQDPGQGLRLIYYSQIVNDFQKGDIAEGYSVSREKKESFPLTVTSAQKNPTAFYLCASSILGKNTEAFFGQGTRLTVV.

This chain connects TRBV28 to TRBJ2-7; TRBD1 agrees at 8 bases. Trimming removed 5 bases from V and 3 bases from J; junction bases left unmatched: 3. The CDR3 totals 13 residues. Germline V lookup: CDR1 MDHEN, CDR2 SYDVKM. The CDR3 reads CASSDRGNYEQYF. The CDR3 DNA reads TGTGCCAGCAGTGACAGGGGTAACTACGAGCAGTACTTC.

The chain is built from TRBV27 and TRBJ1-1, with D unclear. The CDR3 sequence is 12 residues long. CDR1 and CDR2 (germline): MNHEY, SMNVEV (reference sequence). Between the trimmed V and J ends, which lost 7 bases and 0 bases, there was a span of 6 bases. CDR3 protein: CASIGMNTEAFF. In DNA, the CDR3 is TGTGCCAGCATTGGGATGAACACTGAAGCTTTCTTT.

V gene TRBV18 combines with J gene TRBJ1-1; the D is unclear. The CDR3 loop spans 13 amino acids. Trimming shortened V by 2 bases and J by 8 bases, and 12 bases separated the two germline ends. Germline V lookup: CDR1 KGHSH, CDR2 LQKENI. This chain's CDR3 is CASSPAQETEAFF. The CDR3 DNA is TGTGCCAGCTCACCAGCCCAGGAAACCGAAGCTTTCTTT.

This clone occurred a few times. This chain links TRBV6-2 or TRBV6-3 with TRBJ1-1; unclear D gene. This CDR3 is 12 amino acids long. Looked up from germline, CDR1 is MNHEY and CDR2 is SVGEGT. V dropped 5 bases and J dropped 6 bases, with 10 bases sitting between them. The CDR3 nucleotides are TGTGCCAGCAGTGTCGGGGTTCCTGAAGCTTTCTTT. Residues: CASSVGVPEAFF.

The chain carries TRBV9 and TRBJ1-1, with D tentatively TRBD1 (6 bases). Germline CDR1 is SGDLS and CDR2 is YYNGEE. V was clipped by 0 bases and J by 0 bases, with 15 bases between them. This CDR3 region has 17 residues. This chain's CDR3 is CASSVAGTGRLNTEAFF. The CDR3 DNA is TGTGCCAGCAGCGTAGCGGGAACAGGGCGGTTGAACACTGAAGCTTTCTTT. Filled out from reference TRBV9 and TRBJ1-1, the complete variable domain reads DSGVTQTPKHLITATGQRVTLRCSPRSGDLSVYWYQQSLDQGLQFLIQYYNGEERAKGNILERFSAQQFPDLHSELNLSSLELGDSALYFCASSVAGTGRLNTEAFFGQGTRLTVV.

The genes are TRBV21-1 and TRBJ2-7. TRBV21-1 is recorded as a pseudogene. This CDR3 contains 13 residues. The chain's CDR3 is CASSSLGSYEQYF. Here the CDR3 DNA reads TGTGCCAGCAGCTCCTTGGGGTCCTACGAGCAGTACTTC.